Each of the 17 T cell receptor beta chains below was sequenced from the same sample in a study of cytomegalovirus exposure and HLA in healthy donors. The PCR was carried out with 60 Vbeta primers and 13 Jbeta primers. The table came from immunoSEQ multiplex PCR; TCRdb's copy has only in-frame clones and leaves some out. This sample yields about 200,000 clones, of which 82% are seen a single time; roughly 5.5% belongs to the top ten. The sequenced sample consisted of PBMCs. The receptors derive from a man aged 35 to 55 in good health and CMV-seropositive.

This rearrangement joins TRBV6-5 to TRBJ2-2; 8 nucleotides align to TRBD2. In germline, CDR1 is MNHEY, CDR2 SVGAGI. The CDR3 covers 15 residues. V lost 0 bases to trimming and J lost 6 bases; unmatched junction nucleotides: 3. Here the CDR3 DNA reads TGTGCCAGCAGTTACTCTAGCGGGAAGGCCGGGGAGCTGTTTTTT. Protein product: CASSYSSGKAGELFF.

The CDR3 loop reads CASTIGRGGELFF. The DNA for the CDR3 is TGTGCCAGCACCATCGGGCGGGGGGGGGAGCTGTTTTTT. J is TRBJ2-2 and V is TRBV11-2; 7 nucleotides match TRBD2. CDR1 and CDR2 from the germline V gene are SGHAT and FQNNGV. The CDR3 runs to 13 residues. V dropped 7 bases and J dropped 8; count of bases not matched to a gene: 7.

The gene calls are TRBV21-1 and TRBJ2-7; the DNA was not used to check the table's D call, TRBD2. TRBV21-1 is reported as a pseudogene. This CDR3 spans 16 amino acids. Here the CDR3 DNA reads TGTGCCAGCAGCGGCTCCACTAGCGGGAAGTCCTACGAGCAGTACGTC. Translation gives CASSGSTSGKSYEQYV.

The V call is TRBV30, the J call TRBJ1-5; 8 bases are shared with TRBD1. Germline lookup yields CDR1 GTSNPN and CDR2 SVGIG (reference sequence). After removal of 5 bases from V and 1 base from J, the junction contained 4 bases not matched to a gene. This CDR3 spans 14 amino acids. The DNA for the CDR3 is TGTGCCTGGTGGGACAGGACCAGCAATCAGCCCCAGCATTTT. Translating gives CAWWDRTSNQPQHF.

This chain links TRBV30 with TRBJ2-3; D is ambiguous. V gave up 2 bases and J gave up 3 bases, with 6 bases separating them. The CDR3 extends over 12 amino acids. Per the germline V gene, CDR1 is GTSNPN and CDR2 is SVGIG (reference sequence). The CDR3, as DNA: TGTGCCTGGAGTCCCTCTACAGATACGCAGTATTTT. Its translation: CAWSPSTDTQYF.

This chain joins TRBV19 and TRBJ1-5, with D possibly TRBD1 on 6 matching bases. This CDR3 is 16 amino acids long. Germline values: CDR1 LNHDA, CDR2 SQIVND (reference sequence). The germline V and J ends were trimmed by 1 base and 5 bases, with 15 bases remaining between them. CDR3 in amino acids: CASSIGLGPGDQPQHF. The CDR3 DNA reads as TGTGCCAGTAGTATAGGATTAGGGCCAGGGGATCAGCCCCAGCATTTT.

This sequence joins TRBV5-1 and TRBJ2-1; D is possibly TRBD1 (6 bases). The V and J ends lost 0 bases and 7 bases respectively, with 14 bases between them. The CDR3 spans 15 residues. Germline V lookup: CDR1 SGHRS, CDR2 YFSETQ. The DNA of the CDR3 is TGCGCCAGCAGCTTGGGACAGGTGGCTACGAATGAGCAGTTCTTC. Protein product: CASSLGQVATNEQFF.

The gene calls are TRBV6-5 and TRBJ2-2; 14 bases are a match to TRBD2. Germline CDR1 and CDR2: MNHEY and SVGAGI. CDR3 length: 16 residues. With 1 base clipped from V and 6 bases from J, the junction kept 1 base outside the gene matches. In DNA, the CDR3 is TGTGCCAGCAGTTACTGGGGACTAGCGGGAGCCGGGGAGCTGTTTTTT. It yields the protein CASSYWGLAGAGELFF.

The rearrangement uses TRBV7-9 and TRBJ2-7, with 7 bases identical to TRBD1. The CDR3 covers 14 residues. CDR1 and CDR2 from the germline V gene are SEHNR and FQNEAQ (reference sequence). Trimming cost V 5 bases and J 2 bases; bases outside gene matches: 6. The CDR3 loop reads CASSGDRATYEQYV. CDR3 nucleotides: TGTGCCAGCAGCGGAGACAGGGCCACCTACGAGCAGTACGTC.

This clone was seen only a few times. The V gene is TRBV7-9, the J gene TRBJ1-2; TRBD1 matches 8 bases. The CDR3 is 16 amino acids. V dropped 5 bases and J dropped 1; count of bases not matched to a gene: 9. CDR1 SEHNR and CDR2 FQNEAQ come from the germline V gene (reference sequence). The CDR3 sequence is CASSPHRDRLNYGYTF. The CDR3 region has the DNA TGTGCCAGCAGCCCTCACAGGGACAGGCTTAACTATGGCTACACCTTC.

This clone was recorded a few times. V gene TRBV29-1 combines with J gene TRBJ1-3; D may be TRBD1 (5 bases). The CDR3 extends over 14 amino acids. V dropped 4 bases and J dropped 4 bases, with 14 bases sitting between them. Germline lookup yields CDR1 SQVTM and CDR2 ANQGSEA. For the CDR3, the DNA is TGCAGCGTTGGTCAGGGTGGTGGCGGAAACACCATATATTTT. Protein: CSVGQGGGGNTIYF.

V is TRBV29-1 and J is TRBJ2-5; D is perhaps TRBD2 (6 bases). The CDR3 has 13 residues. The V gene lost 3 bases and the J gene lost 7 bases, with 15 bases spanning the gap. CDR1 is SQVTM, CDR2 ANQGSEA, per germline. CDR3 protein: CSVETEGSVTQYF. The CDR3 bases are TGCAGCGTTGAGACGGAGGGTTCTGTGACCCAGTACTTC.

The rearrangement uses TRBV7-3 and TRBJ2-3; D ambiguous. Germline CDR1 and CDR2: SGHTA and FQGTGA. V was trimmed by 0 bases and J by 0 bases, leaving 4 bases between them. This CDR3 region has 14 residues. The CDR3: CASSLTSSTDTQYF. The CDR3 DNA reads TGTGCCAGCAGCTTAACGTCTAGCACAGATACGCAGTATTTT.

The chain employs TRBV9 and TRBJ2-5; weak D call: TRBD1 (5 bases). This CDR3 has 13 residues. CDR1 and CDR2 from the germline V gene are SGDLS and YYNGEE. Trimming stripped 0 bases from V and 2 bases from J, with 5 bases between. CDR3 DNA sequence: TGTGCCAGCAGCGTAGGGACACAAGAGACCCAGTACTTC. Encoded protein: CASSVGTQETQYF.

The chain employs TRBV29-1 and TRBJ1-1; D might be TRBD1 (5 bases). Trimming shortened V by 4 bases and J by 0 bases, and 24 bases separated the two germline ends. The CDR3 contains 18 residues. Germline V gives CDR1 SQVTM, CDR2 ANQGSEA. The CDR3 coding sequence is TGCAGCGTTGGGGGGGGGAACGTGGGGGGGGTTATGAACACTGAAGCTTTCTTT. Protein: CSVGGGNVGGVMNTEAFF. Drawing the rest from reference TRBV29-1 and TRBJ1-1, the complete variable domain is SAVISQKPSRDICQRGTSLTIQCQVDSQVTMMFWYRQQPGQSLTLIATANQGSEATYESGFVIDKFPISRPNLTFSTLTVSNMSPEDSSIYLCSVGGGNVGGVMNTEAFFGQGTRLTVV.

V gene TRBV2 combines with J gene TRBJ1-4; D is uncertain. Trimming took off 1 base at V and 8 bases at J, with 14 bases between the two ends. Germline V gives CDR1 SNHLY, CDR2 FYNNEI. The CDR3 has 15 residues. The CDR3 DNA sequence: TGTGCCAGCAGTGAAGGGCCGGCTAGCGGCGAAAAACTGTTTTTT. It yields the protein CASSEGPASGEKLFF.

V and J are TRBV7-9 and TRBJ1-3; D ambiguous. The CDR3 totals 15 residues. Germline V lookup: CDR1 SEHNR, CDR2 FQNEAQ (reference sequence). V was clipped by 5 bases and J by 0 bases, with 11 bases between them. CDR3 in amino acids: CASSTRQHSGNTIYF. CDR3 in DNA: TGTGCCAGCAGCACCAGACAACACTCTGGAAACACCATATATTTT.